This T cell receptor beta chain is from a study of cytomegalovirus exposure and HLA in healthy donors. Study-wide findings and caveats: Researchers catalogued approximately 170 TCR beta chains as cytomegalovirus-associated. A few chains tied to CMV proved CMV antigen-specific in vitro. Diagnosis of cytomegalovirus status made by the classifier reportedly showed high specificity and sensitivity.

Among the 120 or so subjects of the validation cohort, separate from the approximately 700-subject first cohort, were the donors. Germline lookup yields CDR1 MNHNS and CDR2 SASEGT. With V trimmed by 6 bases and J by 4 bases, 9 bases remained unmatched. This CDR3 spans 15 amino acids. The method was immunoSEQ multiplex PCR; TCRdb's version includes in-frame clones alone and lacks a portion of them. Of roughly 280,000 clones listed, roughly 85% are singletons. A word on this clone: Its specificity is unknown.

Sequencing input: PBMCs. The clonotype comes from a young woman in good health and CMV-seronegative. This chain joins TRBV6-1 and TRBJ1-5; 7 positions agree with TRBD1. The CDR3 loop reads CASSWKGADNQPQHF. CDR3 DNA: TGTGCCAGCAGCTGGAAGGGGGCCGATAATCAGCCCCAGCATTTT.